Below are 28 T cell receptor beta chains sequenced from a single sample in a study of shared clonotypes between healthy human individuals. Produced via immunoSEQ multiplex PCR; TCRdb's table is partial and in-frame only. Of approximately 1.9 million clones listed, roughly 93% are singletons. Naive-designated CD8 cells lacked CD45RO, were positively enriched for CCR7, and omitted terminally differentiated effector memory CD45RA+ cells. Source material: naive CD8+ T cells from PBMCs. These receptor sequences come from a man between 18 and 29 years old in good health. Some clones in this sample may be carry-over from other donors' samples.

The chain links TRBV10-3 to TRBJ2-2; D perhaps matches TRBD2 (5 bases). The CDR3 covers 16 residues. The germline CDR1 and CDR2 sequences are ENHRY and SYGVKD. V was clipped by 3 bases and J by 6 bases, with 17 bases between them. As DNA, the CDR3 is TGTGCCATCAGTGATCGGCCCCGAGGGTTCTCCGGGGAGCTGTTTTTT. It translates to CAISDRPRGFSGELFF.

In this sample, this clone turned up once. The genes are TRBV27 and TRBJ2-7; D uncertain. Germline assignment: CDR1 MNHEY and CDR2 SMNVEV (reference sequence). Trimming cost V 0 bases and J 5 bases, with 11 bases left between them. The CDR3 totals 14 residues. CDR3: CASSLSNPGHEQYF. DNA for the CDR3: TGTGCCAGCAGTTTATCGAATCCAGGCCACGAGCAGTACTTC.

The table lists this clone with a count of one. The V gene is TRBV10-3, the J gene TRBJ2-7, with 9 bases that match TRBD1. Germline V gene lookup returns CDR1 ENHRY and CDR2 SYGVKD. This CDR3 region has 15 residues. J lost 4 bases, V lost 6 bases, and 10 bases had no gene match. Written as DNA, the CDR3 is TGTGCCATCAGCCCTCGGACAGGGGATACATACGAGCAGTACTTC. Encoded protein: CAISPRTGDTYEQYF.

The J gene is TRBJ1-1, the V gene TRBV5-1; D not resolved. The V and J ends lost 1 base and 1 base respectively, with 11 bases between them. This CDR3 has 15 residues. Germline V gene data show CDR1 as SGHRS and CDR2 as YFSETQ. In DNA form, the CDR3 reads TGCGCCAGCAGCTTGTATCCCCGCCCGAACACTGAAGCTTTCTTT. As protein: CASSLYPRPNTEAFF.

V is TRBV2 and J is TRBJ1-1; 10 bases align to TRBD1. Germline V CDR1 and CDR2: SNHLY, FYNNEI. The CDR3 is 15 residues long. With 6 bases clipped from V and 2 bases from J, the junction kept 6 bases outside the gene matches. CDR3 bases: TGTGCCAGCAGGGACAGGGGGGGGTTAAACACTGAAGCTTTCTTT. Translating it yields CASRDRGGLNTEAFF.

A single count supports this clone. This chain uses TRBV28 with TRBJ1-1, with 7 bases lining up with TRBD1. V lost 3 bases and J lost 7; bases outside the gene matches: 8. CDR1 is MDHEN and CDR2 is SYDVKM in the germline V gene. The CDR3 covers 14 residues. The DNA of the CDR3 is TGTGCCAGCAGTTTTCTCCGGGACAGACTTGAAGCTTTCTTT. It specifies CASSFLRDRLEAFF.

This CDR3 reads CASSQVRDSPYNEQFF. In DNA form, the CDR3 reads TGCGCCAGCAGCCAGGTCCGGGACAGCCCCTACAATGAGCAGTTCTTC. This rearrangement joins TRBV4-1 to TRBJ2-1, with 7 nucleotides matching TRBD1. V trimming: 3 bases; J trimming: 2 bases; junction bases outside the gene matches: 7. The CDR3 is 16 amino acids. Germline-derived CDR1 and CDR2 are MGHRA and YSYEKL.

The chain recombines TRBV9 with TRBJ2-7, with a tentative D call TRBD2 (5 bases). The CDR3 has 15 amino acids. CDR1 SGDLS and CDR2 YYNGEE come from the germline V gene. The V end was cut by 2 bases, the J end by 2 bases, with 14 bases between. The CDR3 bases are TGTGCCAGCAGCGTGTACGGGGAACCCACCTACGAGCAGTACTTC. Its translation is CASSVYGEPTYEQYF. The full variable domain, in which reference TRBV9 and TRBJ2-7 provide the parts outside the CDR3, is DSGVTQTPKHLITATGQRVTLRCSPRSGDLSVYWYQQSLDQGLQFLIQYYNGEERAKGNILERFSAQQFPDLHSELNLSSLELGDSALYFCASSVYGEPTYEQYFGPGTRLTVT.

The rearrangement uses TRBV6-5 and TRBJ2-7; no firm D call. The CDR3 is 13 residues long. Trimming removed 6 bases at V and 6 bases at J, with 15 bases between. Germline lookup yields CDR1 MNHEY and CDR2 SVGAGI. CDR3 residues: CASRLGYSAEQYF. In DNA, the CDR3 is TGTGCCAGCAGACTCGGGTATAGTGCCGAGCAGTACTTC.

Remarks on this clone: The same CDR3 arises from other DNA sequences in this sample as well. The genes are TRBV27 and TRBJ2-2, with D unresolved. Trimming cost V 6 bases and J 4 bases, with 6 bases left between them. The germline V gene encodes CDR1 MNHEY and CDR2 SMNVEV (reference sequence). This CDR3 has 12 residues. The DNA of the CDR3 is TGTGCCAGCAGCCTACTCACCGGGGAGCTGTTTTTT. Amino acid sequence: CASSLLTGELFF.

This rearrangement joins TRBV5-1 to TRBJ1-3; D uncertain. V shed 4 bases and J shed 0 bases, with 11 bases lying between them. Per the germline V gene, CDR1 is SGHRS and CDR2 is YFSETQ. CDR3 length: 15 amino acids. The chain's CDR3 is CASSKEGNSGNTIYF. The CDR3 DNA reads as TGCGCCAGCAGCAAAGAAGGTAACTCTGGAAACACCATATATTTT.

The chain uses TRBV23-1 and TRBJ1-2; perhaps TRBD1 as D (6 bases). TRBV23-1 is treated as an ORF (open reading frame) with a function not yet certain. V was clipped by 2 bases and J by 4 bases, with 17 bases between them. The CDR3 runs to 16 residues. The CDR3 protein is CASSQPKKGGLYGYTF. In nucleotides, the CDR3 is TGCGCCAGCAGTCAACCGAAGAAGGGGGGTCTCTATGGCTACACCTTC.

CDR3: CASSSTGTSGTRETQYF. The CDR3 coding sequence is TGTGCCAGCAGTTCCACCGGGACTAGCGGGACACGAGAGACCCAGTACTTC. The chain carries TRBV27 and TRBJ2-5; TRBD2 aligns across 13 bases. Germline loops: CDR1 MNHEY, CDR2 SMNVEV (reference sequence). This CDR3 has 17 amino acids. V trimming: 4 bases; J trimming: 4 bases; junction bases outside the gene matches: 9.

A note on this clone: Different DNA sequences within this sample yield the same CDR3. DNA of the CDR3: TGTGCCAGCAGTTTATCCCCTCGAAACGAGCAGTACTTC. It translates to CASSLSPRNEQYF. The chain uses TRBV27 and TRBJ2-7, with no clear D. The CDR3 consists of 13 residues. Trimming left V 0 bases short and J 5 bases short, with 8 bases between. From germline, CDR1 is MNHEY and CDR2 SMNVEV (reference sequence).

The chain recombines TRBV4-1 with TRBJ2-3; 10 bases agree with TRBD2. Germline CDR1 is MGHRA and CDR2 is YSYEKL. V dropped 2 bases and J dropped 1; count of bases not matched to a gene: 3. CDR3 size: 16 residues. The CDR3: CASSQRLAGGTDTQYF. CDR3 nucleotide sequence: TGCGCCAGCAGCCAACGGCTAGCGGGAGGCACAGATACGCAGTATTTT.

The V gene is TRBV2, the J gene TRBJ2-7; D is unresolved. The germline V gene has CDR1 SNHLY and CDR2 FYNNEI. The CDR3 runs to 14 residues. V was cut by 3 bases and J by 3 bases, with 12 bases left in between. The CDR3 is CASSEEVLNYEQYF. In nucleotides, the CDR3 is TGTGCCAGCAGTGAGGAAGTCCTGAACTACGAGCAGTACTTC.

The chain employs TRBV30 and TRBJ2-1, with 7 bases that match TRBD2. This CDR3 is 14 amino acids long. The germline V gene encodes CDR1 GTSNPN and CDR2 SVGIG (reference sequence). Trimming took 4 bases from V and 2 from J; bases not matched to a gene: 5. CDR3 in amino acids: CAWTRLATYNEQFF. DNA for the CDR3: TGTGCCTGGACCAGACTAGCTACCTACAATGAGCAGTTCTTC. Full variable domain (remainder filled in from reference TRBV30 and TRBJ2-1): SQTIHQWPATLVQPVGSPLSLECTVEGTSNPNLYWYRQAAGRGLQLLFYSVGIGQISSEVPQNLSASRPQDRQFILSSKKLLLSDSGFYLCAWTRLATYNEQFFGPGTRLTVL.

The chain is built from TRBV7-9 and TRBJ1-3, with unresolved D. Germline V CDR1 and CDR2: SEHNR, FQNEAQ (reference sequence). The CDR3 has 16 residues. The V end lost 1 base, the J end lost 2 bases, and 12 bases lay between the germline ends. CDR3 in amino acids: CASSLGEERTGNTIYF. The CDR3 nucleotides are TGTGCCAGCAGCTTAGGGGAGGAAAGAACTGGAAACACCATATATTTT.

The chain joins TRBV7-9 to TRBJ2-7; 9 positions agree with TRBD2. CDR1 is SEHNR and CDR2 is FQNEAQ in the germline V gene (reference sequence). This CDR3 comprises 14 residues. With V trimmed by 6 bases and J by 0 bases, 3 bases remained unmatched. This CDR3 reads CASRREGLSYEQYF. The CDR3 DNA reads TGTGCCAGCAGGCGGGAGGGACTCTCCTACGAGCAGTACTTC.

The chain links TRBV7-2 to TRBJ2-5; D possibly matches TRBD1 or TRBD2 (5 bases each). Between the trimmed V and J ends, which lost 5 bases and 5 bases, there was a span of 18 bases. The CDR3 consists of 15 residues. Germline CDR1 SGHTA, CDR2 FQGNSA. The CDR3 loop is CASSPSVRGGETQYF. The CDR3 region has the DNA TGTGCCAGCAGCCCGAGTGTGAGGGGTGGGGAGACCCAGTACTTC.

The rearrangement joins TRBV6-1 to TRBJ2-7; D may match TRBD1 or TRBD2 (5 bases each). Germline V lookup: CDR1 MNHNS, CDR2 SASEGT. The CDR3 is 15 amino acids. The ends were cut back, 6 bases at V and 3 bases at J, with 18 bases in the middle. CDR3 DNA sequence: TGTGCCAGCAGACCATACCTTCGGGACCACTACGAGCAGTACTTC. This sequence encodes CASRPYLRDHYEQYF.

This rearrangement joins TRBV7-3 to TRBJ2-1, with 10 bases aligning to TRBD2. The CDR3 has 16 amino acids. With 5 bases clipped from V and 2 bases from J, the junction kept 6 bases outside the gene matches. In germline, CDR1 is SGHTA, CDR2 FQGTGA. In DNA, the CDR3 is TGTGCCAGCAGCCCAGTGAGCGGGAGGGCCTACAATGAGCAGTTCTTC. Translating gives CASSPVSGRAYNEQFF.

This chain connects TRBV5-4 to TRBJ1-3; D may be TRBD1 (6 bases). This CDR3 has 12 amino acids. V was cut by 1 base and J by 11 bases, with 10 bases left in between. Germline-derived CDR1 and CDR2 are SGHNT and YYREEE (reference sequence). In DNA, the CDR3 is TGTGCCAGCAGCTTGAGTGGGGGCGCCATATATTTT. As protein: CASSLSGGAIYF.

This chain connects TRBV10-3 to TRBJ2-1, with 12 positions matching TRBD1. Germline V gene sequence: CDR1 ENHRY, CDR2 SYGVKD. This CDR3 comprises 17 residues. V gave up 0 bases and J gave up 6 bases; unmatched junction bases: 6. CDR3 residues: CAISESLGTGGRNEQFF. CDR3 DNA sequence: TGTGCCATCAGTGAGTCCCTCGGGACAGGGGGCCGCAATGAGCAGTTCTTC.

The gene calls are TRBV7-9 and TRBJ1-1; D is undetermined. Trimming cost V 1 base and J 4 bases, with 10 bases left between them. This CDR3 is 14 amino acids long. Germline CDR1 SEHNR, CDR2 FQNEAQ (reference sequence). The CDR3 nucleotides read TGTGCCAGCAGCTTAGTTGGCTCATTCACTGAAGCTTTCTTT. Its translation: CASSLVGSFTEAFF.

V is TRBV19 and J is TRBJ2-7; 11 positions agree with TRBD2. The CDR3 has 15 amino acids. Germline-derived CDR1 and CDR2 are LNHDA and SQIVND (reference sequence). J gave up 3 bases and V 3 bases, and 4 bases lay outside the gene matches. The CDR3 region has the DNA TGTGCCAGTAGTATGCCTGGGACTAGCGGCTACGAGCAGTACTTC. This encodes CASSMPGTSGYEQYF.

The V gene is TRBV18, the J gene TRBJ1-2, with D perhaps matching TRBD1 (6 bases). Germline V gives CDR1 KGHSH, CDR2 LQKENI. This CDR3 has 14 residues. Trimming took off 1 base at V and 8 bases at J, with 14 bases between the two ends. CDR3 bases: TGTGCCAGCTCACCACGGCAGGGGCAGGAGGGCTACACCTTC. Encoded protein: CASSPRQGQEGYTF. Combining the CDR3 with reference TRBV18 and TRBJ1-2 gives the whole variable domain NAGVMQNPRHLVRRRGQEARLRCSPMKGHSHVYWYRQLPEEGLKFMVYLQKENIIDESGMPKERFSAEFPKEGPSILRIQQVVRGDSAAYFCASSPRQGQEGYTFGSGTRLTVV.

This clone was counted once. The gene calls are TRBV9 and TRBJ1-1; D might be TRBD1 (6 bases). CDR1 and CDR2 from the germline V gene are SGDLS and YYNGEE. The CDR3 contains 12 residues. V was cut by 3 bases and J by 11 bases, with 14 bases left in between. The CDR3 is CASSGETGYAFF. DNA for the CDR3: TGTGCCAGCAGCGGAGAAACAGGGTACGCTTTCTTT.